This T cell receptor beta chain was identified in a study of CD8+ T cells in alopecia areata. Study results and limitations: TCRs were shared less clearly across patients than in mice, possibly for HLA-related reasons. While patients received tofacitinib, many expanded lesional clones remained present in scalp and blood.

Specified treatment: oral pan-JAK inhibitor, 5-10 mg twice daily. RNA extraction was followed by reverse transcription into cDNA, which acted as the sequencing template. Generated by immunoSEQ multiplex PCR, the TCRdb table keeps only in-frame clones and is missing some. The sample consists of around 100,000 clones, 60% of them appearing once. Concerning this clone itself: What it binds is not known.

Looked up from germline, CDR1 is MNHEY and CDR2 is SMNVEV (reference sequence). This CDR3 comprises 13 residues. V was trimmed by 9 bases and J by 5 bases, leaving 17 bases between them. The chain combines TRBV27 with TRBJ2-7; D is undetermined. The clonotype was recovered from a human donor with alopecia areata. The specimen comprised CD8+ T cells sorted from blood, sampled around week 55, from a patient treated with tofacitinib. CDR3 bases: TGTGCCAGTTCCTGGACCATTCTGGACGAGCAGTACTTC. Its translation is CASSWTILDEQYF.